This is a list of T cell receptor beta chains from one sample in a study of shared clonotypes between healthy human individuals. Libraries were prepared by immunoSEQ multiplex PCR; TCRdb keeps only in-frame clonotypes and omits some of them. The sample includes about 580,000 clones, about 98% of them seen just once. The sequenced material came from naive CD8+ T cells sorted from blood. Receptor source: a man aged 25 to 45 in good health. The CDR3 runs from the conserved cysteine through the conserved F or W. The order of the fields is V gene, J gene, D gene, clone size, CDR3 DNA, CDR3 protein. The D gene is left open where the match is weak. Where a row states a size, it is once, few, many or the class of an expanded clone; other rows omit it.

V: TRBV7-9
J: TRBJ2-7
D: NA
size: NA
DNA: TGTGCCATGGGGGAAACCTACGAGCAGTACTTC
CDR3: CAMGETYEQYF

V: TRBV29-1
J: TRBJ2-2
D: NA
size: NA
DNA: TGCAGCGTTTTAAGCGGATTGACCGGGGAGCTGTTTTTT
CDR3: CSVLSGLTGELFF

V: TRBV7-8
J: TRBJ2-7
D: NA
size: NA
DNA: TGTGCCAGCAGCCCCGGACAGACGCTCGAGCAGTACTTC
CDR3: CASSPGQTLEQYF

V: TRBV7-6
J: TRBJ2-2
D: TRBD2
size: NA
DNA: TGTGCCAGCAGCTTAAGTCACGGGAGGTGGACCGGGGAGCTGTTTTTT
CDR3: CASSLSHGRWTGELFF

V: TRBV6-5
J: TRBJ1-1
D: NA
size: NA
DNA: TGTGCCAGCAGCTCAGTGAACACTGAAGCTTTCTTT
CDR3: CASSSVNTEAFF

V: TRBV9
J: TRBJ2-1
D: NA
size: NA
DNA: TGTGCCAGCACCCCTGGATGGGGGTATGAGCAGTTCTTC
CDR3: CASTPGWGYEQFF

V: TRBV5-1
J: TRBJ2-2
D: NA
size: NA
DNA: TGCGCCAGCAGCCCGGATGTTACAAAGACCGGGGAGCTGTTTTTT
CDR3: CASSPDVTKTGELFF

V: TRBV9
J: TRBJ1-1
D: NA
size: NA
DNA: TGTGCCAGCAGCGTAGGAACGACAGGCTTGTTGGAAGCTTTCTTT
CDR3: CASSVGTTGLLEAFF

V: TRBV9
J: TRBJ2-7
D: TRBD2
size: NA
DNA: TGTGCCAGCAGCGCTAGCGGGAGGCGCGACGAGCAGTACTTC
CDR3: CASSASGRRDEQYF

V: TRBV6-6
J: TRBJ2-5
D: TRBD2
size: NA
DNA: TGTGCCAGCAGTTACCGTCGGGAGGGTGAGACCCAGTACTTC
CDR3: CASSYRREGETQYF

V: TRBV11-3
J: TRBJ1-1
D: NA
size: NA
DNA: TGTGCCAGCAGCACGGGACCAAACACTGAAGCTTTCTTT
CDR3: CASSTGPNTEAFF

V: TRBV4-3
J: TRBJ1-4
D: TRBD1
size: NA
DNA: TGCGCCAGCAGCCAAGGGTACCCCGGGACAGCAACTAATGAAAAACTGTTTTTT
CDR3: CASSQGYPGTATNEKLFF

V: TRBV10-2
J: TRBJ2-7
D: TRBD2
size: NA
DNA: TGCGCCAGCAGTGCTCAGGGACTAGCGTCCTACGAGCAGTACTTC
CDR3: CASSAQGLASYEQYF

V: TRBV29-1
J: TRBJ2-7
D: NA
size: NA
DNA: TGCAGCGTTGGTGGGGGAAGAATCTACGAGCAGTACTTC
CDR3: CSVGGGRIYEQYF

V: TRBV2
J: TRBJ2-7
D: NA
size: NA
DNA: TGTGCCAGCAGTGTCTTAAGGGACTTCTCCTACGAGCAGTACTTC
CDR3: CASSVLRDFSYEQYF

V: TRBV18
J: TRBJ2-7
D: TRBD2
size: NA
DNA: TGTGCCAGCTCACCAACTAGCGGGAGCTACGAGCAGTACTTC
CDR3: CASSPTSGSYEQYF

V: TRBV5-6
J: TRBJ2-5
D: TRBD2
size: NA
DNA: TGTGCCAGCAGCTTGGTTCTAGCGGGAAGAAAAGAGACCCAGTACTTC
CDR3: CASSLVLAGRKETQYF

V: TRBV5-1
J: TRBJ2-1
D: TRBD2
size: NA
DNA: TGCGCCAGCAGCCTCGGACTAGCGGCAAACAATGAGCAGTTCTTC
CDR3: CASSLGLAANNEQFF

V: TRBV6-5
J: TRBJ2-1
D: NA
size: NA
DNA: TGTGCCAGCAGTTACTATCAGGGGTACAATGAGCAGTTCTTC
CDR3: CASSYYQGYNEQFF

V: TRBV27
J: TRBJ2-7
D: TRBD1
size: NA
DNA: TGTGCCAGCAGTTCGGACAGGGGGCTTTACGAGCAGTACTTC
CDR3: CASSSDRGLYEQYF

V: TRBV7-9
J: TRBJ1-1
D: TRBD1
size: NA
DNA: TGTGCCAGCAGCCATTCTCCGGGACAGGGGTTCACTGAAGCTTTCTTT
CDR3: CASSHSPGQGFTEAFF

V: TRBV18
J: TRBJ1-4
D: NA
size: NA
DNA: TGTGCCAGCTCACCACCCCGTGCGGGGACTAATGAAAAACTGTTTTTT
CDR3: CASSPPRAGTNEKLFF

V: TRBV7-9
J: TRBJ2-3
D: NA
size: NA
DNA: TGTGCCAGCAGCTCGCAGGAGTTGGAAACAGATACGCAGTATTTT
CDR3: CASSSQELETDTQYF

V: TRBV2
J: TRBJ2-3
D: NA
size: NA
DNA: TGTGCCAGCGGGAGTTCAAGCACAGATACGCAGTATTTT
CDR3: CASGSSSTDTQYF

V: TRBV10-3
J: TRBJ2-7
D: TRBD1
size: NA
DNA: TGTGCCATCAGTGACCAGGGGGCGAATGGCGAGCAGTACTTC
CDR3: CAISDQGANGEQYF

V: TRBV4-1
J: TRBJ1-2
D: NA
size: NA
DNA: TGCGCCAGCAGCCAAGTCTTCGGCGACTTCTATGGCTACACCTTC
CDR3: CASSQVFGDFYGYTF

V: TRBV9
J: TRBJ2-7
D: NA
size: NA
DNA: TGTGCCAGCAGCGTAGAGGCCGGCTACGAGCAGTACTTC
CDR3: CASSVEAGYEQYF

V: TRBV4-3
J: TRBJ2-5
D: TRBD1
size: NA
DNA: TGCGCCAGCAGCCAGGGGACAGGGATAGGAGAGACCCAGTACTTC
CDR3: CASSQGTGIGETQYF

V: TRBV7-6
J: TRBJ2-7
D: TRBD1
size: NA
DNA: TGTGCCAGCAGCCCCCGGACAGGGATCTACGAGCAGTACTTC
CDR3: CASSPRTGIYEQYF

V: TRBV7-8
J: TRBJ2-5
D: NA
size: NA
DNA: TGTGCCAGCCGCCAAGGGGGAGAGACCCAGTACTTC
CDR3: CASRQGGETQYF

V: TRBV7-6
J: TRBJ2-1
D: TRBD2
size: NA
DNA: TGTGCCAGCAGCTTTCTAGCGGCTGAGCAGTTCTTC
CDR3: CASSFLAAEQFF

V: TRBV29-1
J: TRBJ1-1
D: NA
size: NA
DNA: TGCAGCGTTGAAGGAAGCCGGACTCCCAAGGGGAACACTGAAGCTTTCTTT
CDR3: CSVEGSRTPKGNTEAFF

V: TRBV7-3
J: TRBJ2-1
D: TRBD2
size: NA
DNA: TGTGCCAGCAGCTTACTAGCGGGAGGGGATAATGAGCAGTTCTTC
CDR3: CASSLLAGGDNEQFF

V: TRBV4-1
J: TRBJ1-1
D: NA
size: NA
DNA: TGCGCCAGCAGCTCGCCCAATAGGGGAGTTGAAACTGAAGCTTTCTTT
CDR3: CASSSPNRGVETEAFF

V: TRBV28
J: TRBJ2-1
D: NA
size: once
DNA: TGTGCCAGCAGCCCGGATCAGCGGAATGAGCAGTTCTTC
CDR3: CASSPDQRNEQFF

V: TRBV9
J: TRBJ1-4
D: NA
size: NA
DNA: TGTGCCAGCAGCGTAGGGCAGGGTGCTGAAAAACTGTTTTTT
CDR3: CASSVGQGAEKLFF

V: TRBV6-5
J: TRBJ2-1
D: NA
size: NA
DNA: TGTGCCAGCAGTTACCCAGGGTTAGGTGAGCAGTTCTTC
CDR3: CASSYPGLGEQFF

V: TRBV10-3
J: TRBJ2-5
D: TRBD2
size: NA
DNA: TGTGCCATCTCCGCGCTAGCGGTCCAAGAGACCCAGTACTTC
CDR3: CAISALAVQETQYF

V: TRBV7-9
J: TRBJ1-1
D: NA
size: NA
DNA: TGTGCCAGCAGCTTAGCTGCGGGGGGCACTGAAGCTTTCTTT
CDR3: CASSLAAGGTEAFF

V: TRBV5-4
J: TRBJ2-7
D: NA
size: once
DNA: TGTGCCAGCAGCTTGGACTCCCTTAGCGAGCAGTACTTC
CDR3: CASSLDSLSEQYF

V: TRBV27
J: TRBJ2-7
D: TRBD1
size: once
DNA: TGTGCCAGCAGTTACGGGACAGGGACTTACGAGCAGTACTTC
CDR3: CASSYGTGTYEQYF

V: TRBV15
J: TRBJ2-7
D: NA
size: NA
DNA: TGTGCCACCTCAGAAGGAACCGAGCAGTACTTC
CDR3: CATSEGTEQYF

V: TRBV4-1
J: TRBJ2-3
D: NA
size: NA
DNA: TGCGCCAGCAGCCAAGTGAAAGGGGATACGCAGTATTTT
CDR3: CASSQVKGDTQYF

V: TRBV6-5
J: TRBJ2-1
D: NA
size: NA
DNA: TGTGCCAGCAGTTACGTCCGCGGGACATACAATGAGCAGTTCTTC
CDR3: CASSYVRGTYNEQFF

V: TRBV27
J: TRBJ2-7
D: NA
size: NA
DNA: TGTGCCAGCAGTTTTTCAGCCTCCTACGAGCAGTACTTC
CDR3: CASSFSASYEQYF

V: TRBV7-9
J: TRBJ2-7
D: NA
size: NA
DNA: TGTGCCAGCAGCTTAGTGGCGGTGAGCTCCTACGAGCAGTACTTC
CDR3: CASSLVAVSSYEQYF

V: TRBV5-1
J: TRBJ2-3
D: TRBD2
size: NA
DNA: TGCGCCAGCAGCTTGGCCAGACTAGCGGGATCAGATACGCAGTATTTT
CDR3: CASSLARLAGSDTQYF

V: TRBV5-6
J: TRBJ2-7
D: NA
size: NA
DNA: TGTGCCAGCAGCTTACCCGACAGCCTCTTCTACGAGCAGTACTTC
CDR3: CASSLPDSLFYEQYF

V: TRBV5-5
J: TRBJ2-3
D: NA
size: NA
DNA: TGTGCCAGCAGCCCCGCGGGGCCGGGCACAGATACGCAGTATTTT
CDR3: CASSPAGPGTDTQYF

V: TRBV7-6
J: TRBJ2-7
D: NA
size: NA
DNA: TGTGCCAGCAGCTTAGCGTCTCCGACTTACGAGCAGTACTTC
CDR3: CASSLASPTYEQYF

V: TRBV16
J: TRBJ1-1
D: NA
size: once
DNA: TGTGCCAGCAGCCAATCGGGACACATTGAAGCTTTCTTT
CDR3: CASSQSGHIEAFF

V: TRBV6-1
J: TRBJ2-1
D: NA
size: NA
DNA: TGTGCCAGCAGTGATATAGGGGGGAATGAGCAGTTCTTC
CDR3: CASSDIGGNEQFF

V: TRBV6-5
J: TRBJ2-5
D: NA
size: few
DNA: TGTGCCAGCAAAATGATGAGGGATGGGGTTACGGCCCAGTACTTC
CDR3: CASKMMRDGVTAQYF